The clone carrying this T cell receptor (beta chain) was observed once. These data originate in a study of OX40 agonist ivuxolimab in advanced cancers. V lost 1 base to trimming and J lost 5 bases, with 18 bases between them. From germline, CDR1 is SGHDN and CDR2 FVKESK. The CDR3 contains 16 residues. TCRdb keeps only in-frame clones here, not all; method: immunoSEQ multiplex PCR. Among 150,000 to 170,000 clones listed, roughly 94% were seen once. Samples of blood were obtained at baseline, on cycle 4 day 1, and on cycle 7 day 1. The receptor comes from an adult with an advanced solid tumor such as melanoma, head and neck, liver or kidney cancer. The genes are TRBV14 and TRBJ2-7; TRBD2 is a possible D gene (7 bases). The starting material was CD4+ or CD8+ T cells sorted from blood, obtained in a trial of the OX40 agonist ivuxolimab. CDR3 bases: TGTGCCAGCAGCCAAGCTAGACGGGGGGCCCAGAACGAGCAGTACTTC. As protein: CASSQARRGAQNEQYF. Full variable domain (remainder filled in from reference TRBV14 and TRBJ2-7): EAGVTQFPSHSVIEKGQTVTLRCDPISGHDNLYWYRRVMGKEIKFLLHFVKESKQDESGMPNNRFLAERTGGTYSTLKVQPAELEDSGVYFCASSQARRGAQNEQYFGPGTRLTVT.